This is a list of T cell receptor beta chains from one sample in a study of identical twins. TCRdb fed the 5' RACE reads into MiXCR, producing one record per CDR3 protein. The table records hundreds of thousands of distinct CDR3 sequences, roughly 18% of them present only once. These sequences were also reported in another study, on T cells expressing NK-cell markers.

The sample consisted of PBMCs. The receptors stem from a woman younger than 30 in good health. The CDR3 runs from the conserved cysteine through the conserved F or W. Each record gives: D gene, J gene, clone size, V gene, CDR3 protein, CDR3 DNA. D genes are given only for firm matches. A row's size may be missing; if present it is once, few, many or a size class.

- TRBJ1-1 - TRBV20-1 CSAPQTRTEAFF TGCAGTGCTCCCCAAACGCGTACTGAAGCTTTCTTT
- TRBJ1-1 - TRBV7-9 CASRPQGDTEAFF TGTGCCAGCAGGCCTCAGGGTGACACTGAAGCTTTCTTT
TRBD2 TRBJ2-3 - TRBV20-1 CSATLGLAGGLSTDTQYF TGCAGTGCTACCCTGGGACTAGCGGGGGGGCTAAGCACAGATACGCAGTATTTT
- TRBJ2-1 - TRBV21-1 CASSIHEGHEQFF TGTGCCAGCAGCATCCATGAGGGGCATGAGCAGTTCTTC
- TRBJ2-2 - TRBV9 CASRRLGTGELFF TGTGCCAGCAGGAGATTGGGGACCGGGGAGCTGTTTTTT
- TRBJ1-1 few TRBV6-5 CASYHTLTEAFF TGTGCCAGCTATCATACCCTCACTGAAGCTTTCTTT
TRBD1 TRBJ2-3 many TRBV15 CATGTGVTDTQYF TGTGCCACCGGAACAGGGGTCACAGATACGCAGTATTTT
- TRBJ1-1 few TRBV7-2 CASSLDSGTVNTEAFF TGTGCCAGCAGCCTTGACTCCGGGACGGTGAACACTGAAGCTTTCTTT
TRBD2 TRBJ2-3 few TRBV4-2 CASSQETSGSDTQYF TGTGCCAGCAGCCAAGAGACTAGCGGGTCCGATACGCAGTATTTT
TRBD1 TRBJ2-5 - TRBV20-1 CSARLTGTGLGRETQYF TGCAGTGCTAGACTTACCGGGACAGGCCTCGGAAGAGAGACCCAGTACTTC